This TCR beta chain derives from a study of T-cell reconstitution after alpha-beta-depleted transplantation in children. Trimming shortened V by 2 bases and J by 0 bases, and 7 bases separated the two germline ends. Germline lookup yields CDR1 SNHLY and CDR2 FYNNEI. The CDR3 has 14 residues. TCRbeta library preparation incorporated unique molecular identifiers. TCRdb processed the PCR reads anew with MiXCR; each CDR3 protein has one entry. The sample has some 640,000 distinct CDR3 sequences, around 17% seen once. The chain joins TRBV2 to TRBJ1-1, with D unclear. The material sequenced was PBMCs from the stem cell graft donor, taken from the stem cell graft. The sequence came from a human donor who donated a stem cell graft to a child with acute myeloid leukemia. The CDR3, as DNA: TGTGCCAGCAGTGAAATGGTTATGAACACTGAAGCTTTCTTT. It encodes CASSEMVMNTEAFF.